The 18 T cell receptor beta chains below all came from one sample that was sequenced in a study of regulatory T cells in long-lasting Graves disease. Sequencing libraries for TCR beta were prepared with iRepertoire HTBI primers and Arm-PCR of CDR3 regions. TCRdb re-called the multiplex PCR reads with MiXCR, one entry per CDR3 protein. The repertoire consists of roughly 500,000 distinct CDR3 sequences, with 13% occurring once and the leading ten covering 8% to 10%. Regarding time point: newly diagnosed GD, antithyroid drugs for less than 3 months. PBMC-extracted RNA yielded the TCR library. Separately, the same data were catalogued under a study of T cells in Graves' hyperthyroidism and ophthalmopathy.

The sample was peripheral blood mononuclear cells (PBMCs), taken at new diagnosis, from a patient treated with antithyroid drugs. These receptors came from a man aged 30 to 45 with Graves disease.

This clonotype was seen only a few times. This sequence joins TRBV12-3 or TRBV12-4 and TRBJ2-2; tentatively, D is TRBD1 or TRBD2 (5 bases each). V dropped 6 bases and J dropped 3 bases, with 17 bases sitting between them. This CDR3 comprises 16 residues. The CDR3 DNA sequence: TGTGCCAGCAGCAAAATTTGGGACGGCTACACCGGGGAGCTGTTTTTT. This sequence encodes CASSKIWDGYTGELFF.

The CDR3 DNA follows: TGTGCCAGCAGCCCCGGGACAGTAGTTGATACGCAGTATTTT. It specifies CASSPGTVVDTQYF. The chain has TRBV7-9 and TRBJ2-3; 7 bases match TRBD1. Trimming removed 5 bases from V and 6 bases from J; junction bases left unmatched: 8. Per the germline V gene, CDR1 is SEHNR and CDR2 is FQNEAQ (reference sequence). This CDR3 spans 14 amino acids. Looking up the rest from reference TRBV7-9 and TRBJ2-3 gives the full variable domain: DTGVSQNPRHKITKRGQNVTFRCDPISEHNRLYWYRQTLGQGPEFLTYFQNEAQLEKSRLLSDRFSAERPKGSFSTLEIQRTEQGDSAMYLCASSPGTVVDTQYFGPGTRLTVL.

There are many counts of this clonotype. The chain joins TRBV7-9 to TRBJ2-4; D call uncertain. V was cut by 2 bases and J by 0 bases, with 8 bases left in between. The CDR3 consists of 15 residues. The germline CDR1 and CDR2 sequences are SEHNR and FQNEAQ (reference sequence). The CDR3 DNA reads TGTGCCAGCAGCTTAAGCAGAATAGCCAAAAACATTCAGTACTTC. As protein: CASSLSRIAKNIQYF.

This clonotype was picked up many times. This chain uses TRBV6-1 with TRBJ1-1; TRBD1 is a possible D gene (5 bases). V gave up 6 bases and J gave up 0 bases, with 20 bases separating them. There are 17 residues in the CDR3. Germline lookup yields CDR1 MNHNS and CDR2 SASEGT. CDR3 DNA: TGTGCCAGCAGGTCCGGACATAGGGCGGGTATGAACACTGAAGCTTTCTTT. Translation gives CASRSGHRAGMNTEAFF.

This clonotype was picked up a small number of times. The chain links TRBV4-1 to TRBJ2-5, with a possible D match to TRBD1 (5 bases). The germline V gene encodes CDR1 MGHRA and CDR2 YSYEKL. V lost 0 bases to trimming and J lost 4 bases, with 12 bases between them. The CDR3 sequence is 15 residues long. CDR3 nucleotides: TGCGCCAGCAGCCAAGAGAGGACACCAGGAGAGACCCAGTACTTC. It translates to CASSQERTPGETQYF.

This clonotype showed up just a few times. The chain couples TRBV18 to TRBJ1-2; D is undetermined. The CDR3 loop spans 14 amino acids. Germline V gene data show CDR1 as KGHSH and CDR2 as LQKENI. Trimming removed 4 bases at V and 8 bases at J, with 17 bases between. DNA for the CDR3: TGTGCCAGCTCACTTCCGCCAGGCCAGAGGGGCTACACCTTC. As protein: CASSLPPGQRGYTF.

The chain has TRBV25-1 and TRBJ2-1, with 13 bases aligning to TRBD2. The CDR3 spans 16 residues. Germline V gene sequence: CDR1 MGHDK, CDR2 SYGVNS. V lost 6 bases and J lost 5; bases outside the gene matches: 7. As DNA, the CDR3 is TGTGCCAGCAGCCCTTTTACTAGCGGGAGGGACAATGAGCAGTTCTTC. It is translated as CASSPFTSGRDNEQFF.

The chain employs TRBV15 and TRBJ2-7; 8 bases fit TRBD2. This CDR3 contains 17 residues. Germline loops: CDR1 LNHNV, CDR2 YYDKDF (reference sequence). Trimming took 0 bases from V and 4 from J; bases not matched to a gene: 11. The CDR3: CATSRESSGNLPYEQYF. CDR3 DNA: TGTGCCACCAGCAGAGAGAGTAGCGGGAACCTACCTTACGAGCAGTACTTC.

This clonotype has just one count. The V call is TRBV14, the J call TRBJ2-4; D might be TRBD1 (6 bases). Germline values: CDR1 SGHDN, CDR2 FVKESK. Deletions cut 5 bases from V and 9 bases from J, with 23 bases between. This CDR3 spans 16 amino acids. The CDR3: CASSSFLGQGKGIQYF. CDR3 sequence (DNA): TGTGCCAGCAGCTCCTTCCTGGGGCAGGGGAAGGGCATTCAGTACTTC.

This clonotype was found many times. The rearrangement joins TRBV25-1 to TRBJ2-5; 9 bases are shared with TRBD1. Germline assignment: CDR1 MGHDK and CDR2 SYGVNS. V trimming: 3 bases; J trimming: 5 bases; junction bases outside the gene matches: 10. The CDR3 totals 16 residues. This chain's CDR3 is CASSDRGTGWGETQYF. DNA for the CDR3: TGTGCCAGCAGTGATAGGGGGACAGGGTGGGGGGAGACCCAGTACTTC.

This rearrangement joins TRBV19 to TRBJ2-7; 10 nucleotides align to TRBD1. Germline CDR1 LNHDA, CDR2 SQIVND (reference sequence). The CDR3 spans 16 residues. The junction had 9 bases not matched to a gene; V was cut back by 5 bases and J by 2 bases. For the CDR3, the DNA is TGTGCCAGTAGTTTGGACCGGGACAGGGGAACCTACGAGCAGTACTTC. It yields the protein CASSLDRDRGTYEQYF.

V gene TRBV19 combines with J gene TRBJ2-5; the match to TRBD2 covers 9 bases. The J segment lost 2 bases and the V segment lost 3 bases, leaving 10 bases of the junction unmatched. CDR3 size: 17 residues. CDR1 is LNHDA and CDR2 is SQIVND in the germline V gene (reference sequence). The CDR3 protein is CASSMGIAGDPQETQYF. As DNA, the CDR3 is TGTGCCAGTAGTATGGGAATAGCGGGAGATCCACAAGAGACCCAGTACTTC.

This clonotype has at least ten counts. This CDR3 is CASSLATFYEQFF. DNA for the CDR3: TGCGCCAGCAGCTTGGCCACATTCTATGAGCAGTTCTTC. This sequence joins TRBV5-1 and TRBJ2-1, with unresolved D. From germline, CDR1 is SGHRS and CDR2 YFSETQ. The CDR3 contains 13 residues. Trimming cost V 0 bases and J 8 bases, with 9 bases left between them.

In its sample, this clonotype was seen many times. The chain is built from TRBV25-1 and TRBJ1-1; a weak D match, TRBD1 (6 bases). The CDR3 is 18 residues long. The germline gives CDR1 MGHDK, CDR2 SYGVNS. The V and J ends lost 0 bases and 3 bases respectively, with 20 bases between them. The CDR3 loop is CASSEYIGRGKGDTEAFF. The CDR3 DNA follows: TGTGCCAGCAGTGAATATATCGGGAGGGGCAAGGGGGACACTGAAGCTTTCTTT.

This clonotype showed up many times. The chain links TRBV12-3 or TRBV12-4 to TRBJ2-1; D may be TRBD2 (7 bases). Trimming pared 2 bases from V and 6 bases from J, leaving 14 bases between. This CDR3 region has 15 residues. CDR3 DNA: TGTGCCAGCAGTTTAATCGGGGGGCTCCGCAATGAGCAGTTCTTC. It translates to CASSLIGGLRNEQFF.

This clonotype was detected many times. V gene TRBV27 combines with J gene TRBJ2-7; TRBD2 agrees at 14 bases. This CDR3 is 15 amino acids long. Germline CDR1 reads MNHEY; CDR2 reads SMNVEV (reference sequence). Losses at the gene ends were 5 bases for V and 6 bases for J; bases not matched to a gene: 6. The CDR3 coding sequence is TGTGCCAGCAGTCCCGGGACTAGCGGGAGTGGCGAGCAGTACTTC. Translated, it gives CASSPGTSGSGEQYF.

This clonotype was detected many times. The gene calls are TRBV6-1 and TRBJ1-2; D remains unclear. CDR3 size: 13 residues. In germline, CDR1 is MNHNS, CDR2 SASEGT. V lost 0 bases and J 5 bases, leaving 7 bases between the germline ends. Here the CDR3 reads CASSEARPYGYTF. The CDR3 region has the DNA TGTGCCAGCAGTGAAGCCCGGCCGTATGGCTACACCTTC.

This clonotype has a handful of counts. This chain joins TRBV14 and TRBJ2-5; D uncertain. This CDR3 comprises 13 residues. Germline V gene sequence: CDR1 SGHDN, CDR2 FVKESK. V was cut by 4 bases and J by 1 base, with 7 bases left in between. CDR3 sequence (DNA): TGTGCCAGCAGCCGACACGGCCAAGAGACCCAGTACTTC. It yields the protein CASSRHGQETQYF.